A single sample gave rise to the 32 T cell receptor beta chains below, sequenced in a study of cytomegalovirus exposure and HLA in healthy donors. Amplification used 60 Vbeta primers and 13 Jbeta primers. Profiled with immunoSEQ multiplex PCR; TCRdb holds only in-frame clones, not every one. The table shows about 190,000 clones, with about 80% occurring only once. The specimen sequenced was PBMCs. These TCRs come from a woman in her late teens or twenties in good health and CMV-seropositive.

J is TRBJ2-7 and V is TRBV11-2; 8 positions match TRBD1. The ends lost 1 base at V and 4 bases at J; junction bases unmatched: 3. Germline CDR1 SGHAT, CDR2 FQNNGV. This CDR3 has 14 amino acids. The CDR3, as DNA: TGTGCCAGCAGCTTAGGCACAGGGGGATACGAGCAGTACGTC. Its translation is CASSLGTGGYEQYV.

CDR3 sequence (DNA): TGTGCCAGCTCACCGCAGGGGTCCGGGGAGCTGTTTTTT. Translated, it gives CASSPQGSGELFF. The chain is built from TRBV18 and TRBJ2-2, with D perhaps matching TRBD1 (6 bases). Germline CDR1 is KGHSH and CDR2 is LQKENI. This CDR3 is 13 amino acids long. The germline V and J ends were trimmed by 3 bases and 6 bases, with 8 bases remaining between them.

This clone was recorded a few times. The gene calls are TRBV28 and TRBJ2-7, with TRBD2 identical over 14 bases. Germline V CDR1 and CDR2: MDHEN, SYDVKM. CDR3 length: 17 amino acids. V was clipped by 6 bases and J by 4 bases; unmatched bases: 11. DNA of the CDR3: TGTGCCAGCAGCTCGATCCGGACTAGCGGGGGGTTTTACGAGCAGTACTTC. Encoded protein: CASSSIRTSGGFYEQYF.

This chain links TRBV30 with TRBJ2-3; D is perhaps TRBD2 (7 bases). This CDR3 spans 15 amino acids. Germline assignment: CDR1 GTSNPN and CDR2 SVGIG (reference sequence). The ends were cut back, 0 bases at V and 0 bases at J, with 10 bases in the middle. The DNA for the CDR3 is TGTGCCTGGAGTGTAGGGGGGGATAGCACAGATACGCAGTATTTT. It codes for CAWSVGGDSTDTQYF.

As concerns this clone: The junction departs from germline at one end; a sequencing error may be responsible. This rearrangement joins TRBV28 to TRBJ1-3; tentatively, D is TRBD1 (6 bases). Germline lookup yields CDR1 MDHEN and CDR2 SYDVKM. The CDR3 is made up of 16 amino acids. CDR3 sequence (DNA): TGTGCCAGCGGTTTGGGTCTAAGGGGGTTGGGAAACACCATATATTTT. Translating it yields CASGLGLRGLGNTIYF.

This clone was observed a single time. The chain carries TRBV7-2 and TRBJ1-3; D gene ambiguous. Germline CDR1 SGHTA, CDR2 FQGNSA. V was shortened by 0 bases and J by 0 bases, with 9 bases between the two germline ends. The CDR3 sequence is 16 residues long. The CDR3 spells CASSLAAAFSGNTIYF. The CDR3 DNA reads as TGTGCCAGCAGCTTAGCGGCTGCCTTCTCTGGAAACACCATATATTTT.

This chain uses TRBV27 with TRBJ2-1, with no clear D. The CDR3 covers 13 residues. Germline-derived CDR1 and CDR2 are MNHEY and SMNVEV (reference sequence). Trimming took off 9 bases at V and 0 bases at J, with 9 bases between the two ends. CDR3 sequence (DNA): TGTGCCAGTAGTCTCAGCTCCTACAATGAGCAGTTCTTC. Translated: CASSLSSYNEQFF.

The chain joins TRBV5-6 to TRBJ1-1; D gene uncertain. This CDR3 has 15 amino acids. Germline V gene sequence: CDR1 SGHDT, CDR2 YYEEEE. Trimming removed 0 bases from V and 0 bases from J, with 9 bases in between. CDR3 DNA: TGTGCCAGCAGCTTGGTGGGCACCCTGAACACTGAAGCTTTCTTT. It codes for CASSLVGTLNTEAFF.

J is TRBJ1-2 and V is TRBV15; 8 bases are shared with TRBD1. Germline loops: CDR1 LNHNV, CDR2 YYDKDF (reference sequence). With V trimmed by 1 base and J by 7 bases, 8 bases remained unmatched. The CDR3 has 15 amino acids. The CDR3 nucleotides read TGTGCCACCAGCAGAGCGGACAGGGATTGGGGTGGCTACACCTTC. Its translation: CATSRADRDWGGYTF.

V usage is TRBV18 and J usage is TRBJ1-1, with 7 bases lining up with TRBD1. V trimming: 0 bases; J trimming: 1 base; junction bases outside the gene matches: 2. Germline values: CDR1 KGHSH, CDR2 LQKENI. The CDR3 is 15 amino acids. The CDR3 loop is CASSPPGQTNTEAFF. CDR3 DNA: TGTGCCAGCTCACCACCGGGACAGACGAACACTGAAGCTTTCTTT.

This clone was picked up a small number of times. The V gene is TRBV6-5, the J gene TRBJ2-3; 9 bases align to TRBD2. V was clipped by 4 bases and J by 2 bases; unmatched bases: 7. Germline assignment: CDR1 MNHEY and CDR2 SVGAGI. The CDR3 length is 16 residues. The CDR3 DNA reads TGTGCCAGCAGTTTTGCTCTAGCGGGGAACACAGATACGCAGTATTTT. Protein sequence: CASSFALAGNTDTQYF.

The CDR3 loop is CAWSVGRPYEQYF. CDR3 DNA: TGTGCCTGGAGTGTTGGGAGGCCGTACGAGCAGTACTTC. The rearrangement uses TRBV30 and TRBJ2-7, with D maybe TRBD2 (6 bases). Between the trimmed V and J ends, which lost 0 bases and 4 bases, there was a span of 10 bases. CDR3 length: 13 residues. Germline loops: CDR1 GTSNPN, CDR2 SVGIG (reference sequence).

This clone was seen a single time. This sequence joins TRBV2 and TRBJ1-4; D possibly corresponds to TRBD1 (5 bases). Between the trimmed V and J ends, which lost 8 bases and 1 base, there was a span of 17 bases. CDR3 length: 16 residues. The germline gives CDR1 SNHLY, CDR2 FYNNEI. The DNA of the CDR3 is TGTGCCAGCGGGGGGTTAATTGGAATAACTAATGAAAAACTGTTTTTT. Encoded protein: CASGGLIGITNEKLFF.

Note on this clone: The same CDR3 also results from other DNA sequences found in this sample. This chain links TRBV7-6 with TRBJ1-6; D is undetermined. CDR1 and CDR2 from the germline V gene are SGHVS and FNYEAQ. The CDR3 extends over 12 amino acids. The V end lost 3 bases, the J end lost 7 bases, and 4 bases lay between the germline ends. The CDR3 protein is CASSFQNSPLHF. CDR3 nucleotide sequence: TGTGCCAGCAGCTTTCAAAATTCACCCCTCCACTTT.

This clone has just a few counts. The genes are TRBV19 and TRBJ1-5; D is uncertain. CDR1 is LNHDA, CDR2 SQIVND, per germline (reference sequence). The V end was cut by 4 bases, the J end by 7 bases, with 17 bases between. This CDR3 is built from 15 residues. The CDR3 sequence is CASSTTGSWAQPQHF. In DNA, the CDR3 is TGTGCCAGTAGTACCACGGGATCATGGGCACAGCCCCAGCATTTT.

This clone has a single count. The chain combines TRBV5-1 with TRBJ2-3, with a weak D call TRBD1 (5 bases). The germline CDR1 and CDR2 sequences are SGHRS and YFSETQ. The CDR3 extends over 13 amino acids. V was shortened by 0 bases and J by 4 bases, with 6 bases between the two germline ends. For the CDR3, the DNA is TGCGCCAGCAGCTTGGCAGGGTCAGATACGCAGTATTTT. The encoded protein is CASSLAGSDTQYF.

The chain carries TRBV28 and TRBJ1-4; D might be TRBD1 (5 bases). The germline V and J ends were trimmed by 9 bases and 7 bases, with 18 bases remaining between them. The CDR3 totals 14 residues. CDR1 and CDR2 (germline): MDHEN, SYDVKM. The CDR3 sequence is CASCTQGSGEKLFF. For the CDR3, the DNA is TGTGCCAGTTGTACGCAGGGTAGCGGTGAAAAACTGTTTTTT.

The CDR3 spells CASSSRDSNYGYTF. The CDR3 bases are TGTGCCAGCAGTTCCCGGGACAGTAATTATGGCTACACCTTC. The J gene is TRBJ1-2, the V gene TRBV6-6; TRBD1 matches 7 bases. The CDR3 has 14 amino acids. Germline CDR1 MNHNY, CDR2 SVGAGI (reference sequence). V shed 4 bases and J 5 bases; nucleotides not matched to a gene: 7.

CDR3 sequence (DNA): TGTGCCAGCAGCCCCGGCTCCGATAGCGGGGGGGAGCGATACAATGAGCAGTTCTTC. Translation: CASSPGSDSGGERYNEQFF. This chain connects TRBV13 to TRBJ2-1; 11 bases map to TRBD2. The V gene's germline CDR1 is PRHDT and CDR2 FYEKMQ (reference sequence). CDR3 length: 19 amino acids. With V trimmed by 5 bases and J by 4 bases, 16 bases remained unmatched. The full variable domain, completed using reference TRBV13 and TRBJ2-1, is AAGVIQSPRHLIKEKRETATLKCYPIPRHDTVYWYQQGPGQDPQFLISFYEKMQSDKGSIPDRFSAQQFSDYHSELNMSSLELGDSALYFCASSPGSDSGGERYNEQFFGPGTRLTVL.

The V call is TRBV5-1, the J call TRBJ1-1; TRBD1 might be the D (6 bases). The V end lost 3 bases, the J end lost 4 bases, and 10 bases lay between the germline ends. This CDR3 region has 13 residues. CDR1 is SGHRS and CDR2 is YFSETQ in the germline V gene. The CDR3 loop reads CASSWGGTTEAFF. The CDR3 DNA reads TGCGCCAGCAGCTGGGGGGGCACCACTGAAGCTTTCTTT.

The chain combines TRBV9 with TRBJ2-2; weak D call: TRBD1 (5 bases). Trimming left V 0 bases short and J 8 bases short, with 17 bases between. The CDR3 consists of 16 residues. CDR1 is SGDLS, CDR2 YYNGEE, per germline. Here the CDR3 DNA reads TGTGCCAGCAGCGTAGGGGCTATAAGGGGCCCTGGGGAGCTGTTTTTT. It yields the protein CASSVGAIRGPGELFF.

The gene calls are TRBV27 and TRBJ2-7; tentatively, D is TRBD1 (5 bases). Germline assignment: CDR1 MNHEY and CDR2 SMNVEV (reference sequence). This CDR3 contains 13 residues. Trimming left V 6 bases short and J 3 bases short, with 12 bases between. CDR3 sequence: CASRSSGRYEQYF. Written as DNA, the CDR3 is TGTGCCAGCAGGTCGTCAGGGCGCTACGAGCAGTACTTC.

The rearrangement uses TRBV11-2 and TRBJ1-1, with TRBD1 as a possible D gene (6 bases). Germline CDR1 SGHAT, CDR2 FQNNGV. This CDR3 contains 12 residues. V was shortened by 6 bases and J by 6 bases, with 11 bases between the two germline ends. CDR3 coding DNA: TGTGCCAGCAGAGGGGGGGAATCTGAAGCTTTCTTT. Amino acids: CASRGGESEAFF.

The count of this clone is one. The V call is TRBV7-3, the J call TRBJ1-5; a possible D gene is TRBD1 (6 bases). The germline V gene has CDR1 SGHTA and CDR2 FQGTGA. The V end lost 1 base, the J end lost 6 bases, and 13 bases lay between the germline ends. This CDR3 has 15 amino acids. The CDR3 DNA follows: TGTGCCAGCAGCTTAAACGGGGGCGGGGGTCAGCCCCAGCATTTT. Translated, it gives CASSLNGGGGQPQHF. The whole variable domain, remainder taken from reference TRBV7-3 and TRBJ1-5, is GAGVSQTPSNKVTEKGKYVELRCDPISGHTALYWYRQSLGQGPEFLIYFQGTGAADDSGLPNDRFFAVRPEGSVSTLKIQRTERGDSAVYLCASSLNGGGGQPQHFGDGTRLSIL.

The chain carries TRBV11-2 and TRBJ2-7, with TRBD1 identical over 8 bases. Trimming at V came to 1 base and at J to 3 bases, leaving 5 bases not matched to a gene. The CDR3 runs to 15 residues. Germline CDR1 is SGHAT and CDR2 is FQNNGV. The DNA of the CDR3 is TGTGCCAGCAGCTTAGTTTCAGGGGGCCTCTACGAGCAGTACGTC. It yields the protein CASSLVSGGLYEQYV.

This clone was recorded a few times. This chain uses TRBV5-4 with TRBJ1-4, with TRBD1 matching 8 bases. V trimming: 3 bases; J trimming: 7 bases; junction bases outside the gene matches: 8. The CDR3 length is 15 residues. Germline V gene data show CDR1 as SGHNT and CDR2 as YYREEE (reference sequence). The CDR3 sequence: CASSSTGQAAEKLFF. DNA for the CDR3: TGTGCCAGCAGCTCGACGGGACAGGCAGCTGAAAAACTGTTTTTT. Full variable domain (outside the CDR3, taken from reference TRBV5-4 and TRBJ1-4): ETGVTQSPTHLIKTRGQQVTLRCSSQSGHNTVSWYQQALGQGPQFIFQYYREEENGRGNFPPRFSGLQFPNYSSELNVNALELDDSALYLCASSSTGQAAEKLFFGSGTQLSVL.

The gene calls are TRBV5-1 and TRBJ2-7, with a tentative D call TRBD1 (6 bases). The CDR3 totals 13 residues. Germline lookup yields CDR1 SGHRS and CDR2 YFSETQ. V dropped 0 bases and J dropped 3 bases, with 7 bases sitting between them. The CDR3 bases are TGCGCCAGCAGCTTGGGACAGGTCTACGAGCAGTACTTC. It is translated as CASSLGQVYEQYF.

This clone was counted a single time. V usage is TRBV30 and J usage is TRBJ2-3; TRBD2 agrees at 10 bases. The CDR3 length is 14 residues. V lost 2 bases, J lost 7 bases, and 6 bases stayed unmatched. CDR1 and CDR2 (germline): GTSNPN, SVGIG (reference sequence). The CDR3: CAWSRSGGANTQYF. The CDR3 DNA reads TGTGCCTGGAGTCGGAGCGGGGGGGCAAATACGCAGTATTTT.

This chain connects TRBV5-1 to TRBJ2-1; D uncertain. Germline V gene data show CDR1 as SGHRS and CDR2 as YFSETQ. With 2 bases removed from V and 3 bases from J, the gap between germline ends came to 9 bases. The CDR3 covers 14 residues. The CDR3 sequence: CASSFGTNYNEQFF. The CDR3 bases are TGCGCCAGCAGCTTCGGAACTAACTACAATGAGCAGTTCTTC.

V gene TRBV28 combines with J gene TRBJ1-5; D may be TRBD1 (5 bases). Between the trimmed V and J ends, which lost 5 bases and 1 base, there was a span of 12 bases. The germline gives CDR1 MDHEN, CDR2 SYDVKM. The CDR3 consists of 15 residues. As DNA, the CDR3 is TGTGCCAGCAGTCCCCCGGGGGTGAGCAATCAGCCCCAGCATTTT. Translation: CASSPPGVSNQPQHF.

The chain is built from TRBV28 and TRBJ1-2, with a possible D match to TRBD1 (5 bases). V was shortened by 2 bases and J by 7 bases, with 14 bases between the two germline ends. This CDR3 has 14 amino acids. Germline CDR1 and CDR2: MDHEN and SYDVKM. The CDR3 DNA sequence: TGTGCCAGCAGTTTAGTTAGGGCAGGGCCTGGCTACACCTTC. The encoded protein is CASSLVRAGPGYTF.

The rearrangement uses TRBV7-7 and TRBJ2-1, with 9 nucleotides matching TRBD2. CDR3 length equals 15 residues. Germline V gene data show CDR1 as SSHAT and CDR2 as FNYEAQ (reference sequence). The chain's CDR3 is CASSLTLAGINEQFF. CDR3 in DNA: TGTGCTAGTAGCCTGACTCTAGCGGGGATTAATGAGCAGTTCTTC.